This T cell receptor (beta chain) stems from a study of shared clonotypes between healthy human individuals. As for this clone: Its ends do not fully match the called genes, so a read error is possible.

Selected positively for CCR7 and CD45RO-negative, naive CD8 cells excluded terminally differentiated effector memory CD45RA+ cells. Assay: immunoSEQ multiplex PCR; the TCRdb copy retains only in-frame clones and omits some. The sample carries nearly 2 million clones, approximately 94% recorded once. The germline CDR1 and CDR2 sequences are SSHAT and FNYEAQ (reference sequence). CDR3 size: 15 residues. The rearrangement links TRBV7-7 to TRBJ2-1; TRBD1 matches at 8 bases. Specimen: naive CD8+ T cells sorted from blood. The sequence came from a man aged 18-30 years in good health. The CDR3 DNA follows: TGTGCTAGCAGCTTAGGACAGGGAGCCCTCAATGAGCAGTTCTTC. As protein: CASSLGQGALNEQFF.